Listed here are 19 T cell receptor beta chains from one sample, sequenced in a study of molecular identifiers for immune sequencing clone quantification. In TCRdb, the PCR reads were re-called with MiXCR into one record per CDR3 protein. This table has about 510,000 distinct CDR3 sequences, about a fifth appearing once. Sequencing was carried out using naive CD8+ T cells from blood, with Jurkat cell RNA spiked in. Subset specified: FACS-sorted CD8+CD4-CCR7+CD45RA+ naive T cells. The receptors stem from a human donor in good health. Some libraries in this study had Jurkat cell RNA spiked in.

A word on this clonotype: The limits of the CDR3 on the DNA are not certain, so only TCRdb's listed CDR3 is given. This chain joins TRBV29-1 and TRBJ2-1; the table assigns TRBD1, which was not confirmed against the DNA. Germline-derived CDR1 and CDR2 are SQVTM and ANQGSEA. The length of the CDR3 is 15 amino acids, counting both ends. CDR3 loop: CSVPHRVLRAYEQFF.

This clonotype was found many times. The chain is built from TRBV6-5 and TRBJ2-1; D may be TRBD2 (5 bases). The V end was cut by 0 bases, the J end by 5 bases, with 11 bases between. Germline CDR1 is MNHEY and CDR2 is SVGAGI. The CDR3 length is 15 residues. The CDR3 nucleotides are TGTGCCAGCAGTTACTCCTCTAGCACCCACAATGAGCAGTTCTTC. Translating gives CASSYSSSTHNEQFF.

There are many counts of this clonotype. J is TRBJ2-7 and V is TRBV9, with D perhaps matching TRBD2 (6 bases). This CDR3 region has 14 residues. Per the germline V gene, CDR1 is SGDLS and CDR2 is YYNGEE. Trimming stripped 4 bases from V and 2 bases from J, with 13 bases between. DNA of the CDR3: TGTGCCAGCAGCCCCGGGGGAGAAACCTACGAGCAGTACTTC. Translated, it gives CASSPGGETYEQYF. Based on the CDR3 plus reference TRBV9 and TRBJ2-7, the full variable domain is DSGVTQTPKHLITATGQRVTLRCSPRSGDLSVYWYQQSLDQGLQFLIQYYNGEERAKGNILERFSAQQFPDLHSELNLSSLELGDSALYFCASSPGGETYEQYFGPGTRLTVT.

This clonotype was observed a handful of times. CDR3 amino acids: CASSSGAYGTYEQYF. CDR3 coding DNA: TGTGCCAGCAGTTCAGGGGCCTATGGGACCTACGAGCAGTACTTC. This chain joins TRBV12-3 or TRBV12-4 and TRBJ2-7; possibly TRBD1 for D (6 bases). V lost 4 bases and J 2 bases, leaving 15 bases between the germline ends. This CDR3 spans 15 amino acids.

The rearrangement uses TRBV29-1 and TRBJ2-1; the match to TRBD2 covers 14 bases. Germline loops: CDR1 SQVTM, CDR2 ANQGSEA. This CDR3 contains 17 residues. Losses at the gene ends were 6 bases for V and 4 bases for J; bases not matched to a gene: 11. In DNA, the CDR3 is TGCAGCGTCGAAAAAGGGACTAGCGGGAGTGTGTACAATGAGCAGTTCTTC. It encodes CSVEKGTSGSVYNEQFF.

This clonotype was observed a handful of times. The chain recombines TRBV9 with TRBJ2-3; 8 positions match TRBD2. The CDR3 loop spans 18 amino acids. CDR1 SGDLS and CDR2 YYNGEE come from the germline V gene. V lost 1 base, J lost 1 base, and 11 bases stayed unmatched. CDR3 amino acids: CASSVHPAAGAGTDTQYF. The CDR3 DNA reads TGTGCCAGCAGCGTACACCCTGCAGCGGGAGCGGGCACAGATACGCAGTATTTT.

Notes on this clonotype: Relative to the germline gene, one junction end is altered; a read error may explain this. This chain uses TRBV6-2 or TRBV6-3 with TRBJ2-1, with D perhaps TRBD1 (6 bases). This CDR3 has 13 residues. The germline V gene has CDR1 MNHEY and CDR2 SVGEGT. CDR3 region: CASSKQGVNEQLF. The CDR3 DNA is TGTGCCAGCAGTAAACAGGGAGTCAATGAGCAGCTCTTC.

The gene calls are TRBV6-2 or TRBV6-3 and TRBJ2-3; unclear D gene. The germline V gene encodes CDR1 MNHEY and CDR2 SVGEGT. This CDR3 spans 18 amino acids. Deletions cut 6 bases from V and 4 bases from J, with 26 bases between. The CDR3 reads CASSLDIVSSPQADTQYF. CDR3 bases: TGTGCCAGCAGCCTAGATATCGTATCTTCCCCCCAGGCAGATACGCAGTATTTT.

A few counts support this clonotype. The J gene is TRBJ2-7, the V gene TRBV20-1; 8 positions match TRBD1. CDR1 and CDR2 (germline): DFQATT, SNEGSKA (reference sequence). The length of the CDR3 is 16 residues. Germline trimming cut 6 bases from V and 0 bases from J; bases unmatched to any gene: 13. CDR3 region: CSADGQGVGSSYEQYF. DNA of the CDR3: TGCAGTGCGGATGGACAGGGAGTTGGGAGCTCCTACGAGCAGTACTTC.

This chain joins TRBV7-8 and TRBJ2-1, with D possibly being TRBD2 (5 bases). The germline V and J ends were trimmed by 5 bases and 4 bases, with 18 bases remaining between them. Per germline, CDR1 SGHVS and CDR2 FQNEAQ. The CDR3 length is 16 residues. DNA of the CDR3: TGTGCCAGCAGCCCAAACCCCGGGAACACATACAATGAGCAGTTCTTC. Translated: CASSPNPGNTYNEQFF.

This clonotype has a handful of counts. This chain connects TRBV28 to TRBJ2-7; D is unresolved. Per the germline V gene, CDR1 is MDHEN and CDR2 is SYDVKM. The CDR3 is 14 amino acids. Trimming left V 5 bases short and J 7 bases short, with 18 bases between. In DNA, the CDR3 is TGTGCCAGCAGTCCTCGGACCCCGCTTGATGAGCAGTACTTC. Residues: CASSPRTPLDEQYF.

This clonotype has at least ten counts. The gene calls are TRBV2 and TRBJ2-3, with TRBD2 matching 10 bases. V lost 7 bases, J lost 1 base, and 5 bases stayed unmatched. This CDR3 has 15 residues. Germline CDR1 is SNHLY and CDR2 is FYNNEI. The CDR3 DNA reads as TGTGCCAGCAAGAGGACTAGCGGCCGCACAGATACGCAGTATTTT. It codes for CASKRTSGRTDTQYF.

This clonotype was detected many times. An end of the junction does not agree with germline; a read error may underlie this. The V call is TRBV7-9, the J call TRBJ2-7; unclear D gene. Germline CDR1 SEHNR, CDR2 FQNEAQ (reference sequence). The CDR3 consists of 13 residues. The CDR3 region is CASSLDRSYEQYF. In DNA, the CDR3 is TGCGCCAGCAGCTTGGACCGCTCCTACGAGCAGTACTTC.

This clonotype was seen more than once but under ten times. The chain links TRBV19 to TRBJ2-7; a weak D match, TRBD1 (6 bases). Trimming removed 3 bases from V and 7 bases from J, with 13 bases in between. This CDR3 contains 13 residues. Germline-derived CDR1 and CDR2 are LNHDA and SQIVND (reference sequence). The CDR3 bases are TGTGCCAGTAGTATCCGGGGACATATGGAGCAGTACTTC. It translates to CASSIRGHMEQYF.

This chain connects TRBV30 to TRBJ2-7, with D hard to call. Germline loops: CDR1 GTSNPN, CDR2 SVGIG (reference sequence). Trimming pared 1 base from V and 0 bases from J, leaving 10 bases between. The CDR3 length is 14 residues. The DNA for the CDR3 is TGTGCCTGGAGTGGTCGGTATCTCTCCTACGAGCAGTACTTC. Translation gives CAWSGRYLSYEQYF.

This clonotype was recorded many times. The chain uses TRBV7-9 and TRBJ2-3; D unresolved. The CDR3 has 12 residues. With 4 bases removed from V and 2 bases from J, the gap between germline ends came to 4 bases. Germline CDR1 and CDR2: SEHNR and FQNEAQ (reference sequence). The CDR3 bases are TGTGCCAGCAGCTCGACCACAGATACGCAGTATTTT. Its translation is CASSSTTDTQYF.

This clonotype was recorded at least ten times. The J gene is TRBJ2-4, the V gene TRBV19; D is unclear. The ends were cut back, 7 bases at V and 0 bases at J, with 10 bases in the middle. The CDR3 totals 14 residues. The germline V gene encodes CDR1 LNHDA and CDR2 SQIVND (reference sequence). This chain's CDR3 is CASNSPVAKNIQYF. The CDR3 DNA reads TGTGCCAGTAATTCCCCGGTAGCCAAAAACATTCAGTACTTC.

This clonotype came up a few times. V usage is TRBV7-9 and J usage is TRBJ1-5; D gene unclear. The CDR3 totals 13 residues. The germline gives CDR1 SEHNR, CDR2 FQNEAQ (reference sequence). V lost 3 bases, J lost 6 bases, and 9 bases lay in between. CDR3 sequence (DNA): TGTGCCAGCAGCTTTCCGGGGATTCAGCCCCAGCATTTT. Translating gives CASSFPGIQPQHF.

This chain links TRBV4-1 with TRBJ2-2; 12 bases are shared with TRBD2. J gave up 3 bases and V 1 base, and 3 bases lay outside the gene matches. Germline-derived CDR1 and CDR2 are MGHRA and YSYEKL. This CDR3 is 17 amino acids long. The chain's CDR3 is CASSQATSGGYTGELFF. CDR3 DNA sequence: TGCGCCAGCAGCCAAGCAACTAGCGGGGGGTACACCGGGGAGCTGTTTTTT.